The present TCR beta chain was sequenced within a study of T cells in Graves' hyperthyroidism and ophthalmopathy. On the study more broadly: Blood was drawn when the patient was first diagnosed and still untreated.

RNA transcripts were the template for amplifying TCR beta CDR3 regions. The TCR CDR3 first-round RT-PCR relied on the HTBI primer set. TCRdb used MiXCR to reprocess the multiplex PCR reads, holding one entry per CDR3 protein. The table has around 340,000 distinct CDR3 sequences, approximately 15% seen once. Concerning this clonotype: Its specificity is unknown.

Notes on the study in general: The model foresaw ophthalmopathy a median about 6.1 months prior to onset. Peripheral blood also featured most of the thyroid clonotypes expanded above 0.001.

PBMCs were sourced from approximately 9 ml fresh peripheral blood. Sequenced sample: blood. The receptor's source is a woman in her twenties or thirties with Graves' hyperthyroidism.

The CDR3 reads CASSQDRWRDTARELFF. The DNA of the CDR3 is TGTGCCAGCAGCCAAGATAGGTGGAGGGATACCGCCCGGGAGCTGTTTTTT. This chain links TRBV3-1 with TRBJ2-2; D perhaps matches TRBD2 (6 bases). CDR1 and CDR2 from the germline V gene are LGHDT and YNNKEL (reference sequence). V was shortened by 0 bases and J by 9 bases, with 20 bases between the two germline ends. The CDR3 has 17 residues.